This passage covers 26 T cell receptor beta chains from one sample sequenced in a study of molecular identifiers for immune sequencing clone quantification. TCRdb reanalysed the PCR reads using MiXCR and keeps one entry per CDR3 protein. The sample carries roughly 630,000 distinct CDR3 sequences, approximately 24% recorded once. Sequencing used naive CD8+ T cells from blood, with Jurkat cell RNA spiked in. Specified subset: FACS-sorted CD8+CD4-CCR7+CD45RA+ naive T cells. These receptors were obtained from a human donor in good health. Some libraries in this study had Jurkat cell RNA spiked in.

This clonotype has at least ten counts. The chain uses TRBV6-2 or TRBV6-3 and TRBJ2-7, with D possibly TRBD1 on 6 matching bases. V lost 4 bases to trimming and J lost 5 bases, with 15 bases between them. Per germline, CDR1 MNHEY and CDR2 SVGEGT. The CDR3 spans 14 residues. The CDR3 coding sequence is TGTGCCAGCAGTTCAGGGGATCCCGAGGACGAGCAGTACTTC. Its protein product is CASSSGDPEDEQYF.

Turning to this clonotype: The conserved final phenylalanine or tryptophan is absent from the CDR3, which likely points to a read error. V usage is TRBV25-1 and J usage is TRBJ2-7, with TRBD1 identical over 7 bases. Germline lookup yields CDR1 MGHDK and CDR2 SYGVNS. After removal of 2 bases from V and 3 bases from J, the junction contained 4 bases not matched to a gene. CDR3 length equals 14 residues. The CDR3: CASSETGDYYEQYL. In DNA, the CDR3 is TGTGCCAGCAGTGAAACAGGGGATTACTACGAGCAGTACTTA.

This clonotype has at least ten counts. The junction departs from the called germline gene at one end, perhaps through a read error. The chain has TRBV20-1 and TRBJ1-2; the D gene is possibly TRBD1 (5 bases). From germline, CDR1 is DFQATT and CDR2 SNEGSKA (reference sequence). CDR3 length: 11 amino acids. In DNA form, the CDR3 reads TGCAGTGCCAGAGGGGACTATGGCTACACCTTC. It translates to CSARGDYGYTF.

The table lists this clonotype with many counts. For the CDR3, the DNA is TGTGCCAGCGGGCCTGGTAGCTCCTACGAGCAGTACTTC. Its translation: CASGPGSSYEQYF. The J gene is TRBJ2-7, the V gene TRBV27; no clear D gene. V shed 8 bases and J shed 0 bases, with 11 bases lying between them. Germline CDR1 reads MNHEY; CDR2 reads SMNVEV (reference sequence). This CDR3 contains 13 residues.

There are a few counts of this clonotype. The chain recombines TRBV24-1 with TRBJ2-1; D remains ambiguous. CDR1 and CDR2 (germline): KGHDR, SFDVKD. V was shortened by 7 bases and J by 0 bases, with 12 bases between the two germline ends. CDR3 length: 15 amino acids. CDR3 DNA: TGTGCCACCAGCAAGGCACAGTCCTCCTACAATGAGCAGTTCTTC. The encoded protein is CATSKAQSSYNEQFF.

This clonotype was seen a few times. The V gene is TRBV4-1, the J gene TRBJ2-3; possibly TRBD2 for D (6 bases). Germline V gene lookup returns CDR1 MGHRA and CDR2 YSYEKL. V lost 6 bases, J lost 1 base, and 14 bases lay in between. This CDR3 has 15 residues. The DNA of the CDR3 is TGCGCCAGCAGTCATACGCGGGATCGCACAGATACGCAGTATTTT. Translating gives CASSHTRDRTDTQYF.

Points on this clonotype: A much larger clone is a single base away; this may be a read error. This chain links TRBV4-1 with TRBJ2-5; tentative D call: TRBD2 (6 bases). The CDR3 contains 15 residues. Looked up from germline, CDR1 is MGHRA and CDR2 is YSYEKL. The CDR3 is CASSQARLVQGTQYF. CDR3 bases: TGCGCCAGCAGCCAAGCCCGACTAGTCCAAGGGACCCAGTACTTC.

The rearrangement links TRBV18 to TRBJ2-5; D call uncertain. The V gene lost 3 bases and the J gene lost 4 bases, with 12 bases spanning the gap. The CDR3 is made up of 14 amino acids. The germline V gene has CDR1 KGHSH and CDR2 LQKENI. The DNA for the CDR3 is TGTGCCAGCTCACCGGCGGCAGGTAGAGAGACCCAGTACTTC. It specifies CASSPAAGRETQYF. The full variable domain, completed using reference TRBV18 and TRBJ2-5, is NAGVMQNPRHLVRRRGQEARLRCSPMKGHSHVYWYRQLPEEGLKFMVYLQKENIIDESGMPKERFSAEFPKEGPSILRIQQVVRGDSAAYFCASSPAAGRETQYFGPGTRLLVL.

About this clonotype itself: A single base separates this from a much larger clone, so it may be a read error. The V gene is TRBV28, the J gene TRBJ1-5; no definite D call. The CDR3 totals 15 residues. In germline, CDR1 is MDHEN, CDR2 SYDVKM. With 1 base removed from V and 1 base from J, the gap between germline ends came to 8 bases. The CDR3 bases are TGTGCCAGCAGTTTATTTGCCCTGAGCAATCAGCCCCAGCATTTT. This sequence encodes CASSLFALSNQPQHF.

The chain carries TRBV7-2 and TRBJ2-5; 8 bases agree with TRBD1. Germline CDR1 and CDR2: SGHTA and FQGNSA. V shed 7 bases and J 2 bases; nucleotides not matched to a gene: 9. This CDR3 comprises 15 residues. The CDR3 sequence: CASNLQGGVQETQYF. In DNA, the CDR3 is TGTGCCAGCAACCTACAGGGGGGAGTTCAAGAGACCCAGTACTTC.

This clonotype occurred once. V usage is TRBV4-1 and J usage is TRBJ2-2, with a weak D call TRBD2 (5 bases). CDR1 MGHRA and CDR2 YSYEKL come from the germline V gene. With 0 bases removed from V and 8 bases from J, the gap between germline ends came to 19 bases. The length of the CDR3 is 17 residues. CDR3 sequence reads: CASSQDPPGIARGELFF. In DNA, the CDR3 is TGCGCCAGCAGCCAAGATCCCCCGGGAATCGCAAGGGGGGAGCTGTTTTTT.

This clonotype occurred once. A much more abundant neighbour one base away suggests this may be a read error. The chain has TRBV7-9 and TRBJ1-1; 7 bases are a match to TRBD1. The length of the CDR3 is 14 residues. The germline V gene has CDR1 SEHNR and CDR2 FQNEAQ (reference sequence). CDR3 loop: CASSSGGQHTEASF. CDR3 nucleotides: TGTGCCAGCAGCTCAGGGGGACAGCACACTGAAGCTTCCTTT.

The rearrangement joins TRBV5-1 to TRBJ2-2; a weak D match, TRBD1 (6 bases). The CDR3 spans 16 residues. V gave up 6 bases and J gave up 2 bases, with 17 bases separating them. The germline CDR1 and CDR2 sequences are SGHRS and YFSETQ. The CDR3 DNA reads TGCGCCAGCACCAAGAACAGGGTTCTTAACACCGGGGAGCTGTTTTTT. As protein: CASTKNRVLNTGELFF.

The chain has TRBV19 and TRBJ1-5, with a possible D match to TRBD1 (5 bases). V was shortened by 9 bases and J by 1 base, with 13 bases between the two germline ends. CDR1 is LNHDA, CDR2 SQIVND, per germline (reference sequence). The CDR3 sequence is 14 residues long. CDR3 amino acids: CASRRGLSNQPQHF. The CDR3 DNA reads TGTGCCAGCAGAAGGGGTTTAAGCAATCAGCCCCAGCATTTT. The complete variable domain, with remaining parts taken from reference TRBV19 and TRBJ1-5, reads DGGITQSPKYLFRKEGQNVTLSCEQNLNHDAMYWYRQDPGQGLRLIYYSQIVNDFQKGDIAEGYSVSREKKESFPLTVTSAQKNPTAFYLCASRRGLSNQPQHFGDGTRLSIL.

This clonotype was recorded many times. The chain joins TRBV7-2 to TRBJ1-4, with TRBD1 matching over 10 bases. Germline CDR1 SGHTA, CDR2 FQGNSA. The junction had 5 bases not matched to a gene; V was cut back by 1 base and J by 6 bases. The CDR3 contains 16 residues. The CDR3 DNA is TGTGCCAGCAGCTTAGTGCGGACAGGGGGGGATGAAAAACTGTTTTTT. Translation gives CASSLVRTGGDEKLFF.

V usage is TRBV27 and J usage is TRBJ1-6; TRBD1 matches 7 bases. Trimming cost V 6 bases and J 8 bases; bases outside gene matches: 10. Germline V lookup: CDR1 MNHEY, CDR2 SMNVEV (reference sequence). This CDR3 contains 15 residues. CDR3 DNA: TGTGCCAGCAGCACTACAGGGGATGGTTATTCACCCCTCCACTTT. Its translation is CASSTTGDGYSPLHF.

This clonotype was found a few times. V gene TRBV4-3 combines with J gene TRBJ2-7; 8 bases are a match to TRBD1. The CDR3 is 15 amino acids. J was trimmed by 3 bases and V by 4 bases; bases with no gene match: 8. Per the germline V gene, CDR1 is LGHNA and CDR2 is YSLEER. The CDR3 bases are TGCGCCAGCAGCCCAACGACAGGGGAGTACTACGAGCAGTACTTC. It codes for CASSPTTGEYYEQYF.

The rearrangement links TRBV19 to TRBJ2-7; D unclear. CDR1 and CDR2 from the germline V gene are LNHDA and SQIVND (reference sequence). The CDR3 extends over 13 amino acids. V gave up 3 bases and J gave up 6 bases, with 12 bases separating them. As DNA, the CDR3 is TGTGCCAGTAGTATCAGGCCTCGTGGCGAGCAGTACTTC. It translates to CASSIRPRGEQYF.

The sample holds a few counts of this clonotype. The chain couples TRBV19 to TRBJ2-1; perhaps TRBD2 as D (5 bases). Trimming pared 4 bases from V and 0 bases from J, leaving 16 bases between. Germline CDR1 reads LNHDA; CDR2 reads SQIVND (reference sequence). The CDR3 is 17 residues long. The CDR3, as DNA: TGTGCCAGTAGTAAATTCGGAATTGGGAGCTCCTACAATGAGCAGTTCTTC. This encodes CASSKFGIGSSYNEQFF.

The rearrangement uses TRBV15 and TRBJ2-7, with 8 bases fitting TRBD2. Losses at the gene ends were 11 bases for V and 5 bases for J; bases not matched to a gene: 17. CDR3 length equals 15 residues. Germline V CDR1 and CDR2: LNHNV, YYDKDF (reference sequence). CDR3 sequence: CAPRPSRTSSHEQYF. The DNA of the CDR3 is TGTGCCCCCCGCCCCTCCCGGACTAGCAGCCACGAGCAGTACTTC.

For this clonotype: Germline is not matched at one junction end, which may reflect a read error. The chain has TRBV19 and TRBJ1-6; TRBD1 aligns across 7 bases. The germline V gene encodes CDR1 LNHDA and CDR2 SQIVND (reference sequence). This CDR3 contains 14 residues. The CDR3 sequence is CAGSSTGDYSPLHF. The CDR3 DNA reads as TGTGCCGGTAGTAGTACAGGGGACTATTCACCCCTCCACTTT.

The chain couples TRBV27 to TRBJ2-7; D possibly corresponds to TRBD1 (7 bases). The V gene's germline CDR1 is MNHEY and CDR2 SMNVEV (reference sequence). The CDR3 contains 14 residues. Trimming left V 5 bases short and J 4 bases short, with 15 bases between. CDR3 residues: CASSPQGGEYEQYF. CDR3 DNA: TGTGCCAGCAGTCCCCAGGGGGGAGAATACGAGCAGTACTTC.

The chain is built from TRBV19 and TRBJ2-1; 7 nucleotides agree with TRBD2. Unmatched junction bases numbered 5, after V lost 1 base and J lost 2 bases. Germline lookup yields CDR1 LNHDA and CDR2 SQIVND (reference sequence). The CDR3 covers 16 residues. The CDR3 DNA sequence: TGTGCCAGTAGTATAGGGACTAGAGGCCCCTACAATGAGCAGTTCTTC. Its translation: CASSIGTRGPYNEQFF.

This clonotype was seen at least ten times. The V and J genes are TRBV29-1 and TRBJ2-3; D gene uncertain. V lost 8 bases, J lost 2 bases, and 11 bases lay in between. The length of the CDR3 is 12 residues. Germline V CDR1 and CDR2: SQVTM, ANQGSEA. The CDR3 nucleotides read TGCAGCTCCCGAAATCACACAGATACGCAGTATTTT. Amino acids: CSSRNHTDTQYF.

The table lists this clonotype with many counts. The chain couples TRBV19 to TRBJ1-3, with a tentative D call TRBD1 (6 bases). CDR3 length equals 15 residues. V lost 9 bases and J lost 0, with 15 bases in between. Germline V gene lookup returns CDR1 LNHDA and CDR2 SQIVND (reference sequence). The CDR3 coding sequence is TGTGCCAGCAGCGGAGGACAGAGCTCTGGAAACACCATATATTTT. This translates into CASSGGQSSGNTIYF.

This clonotype turned up a few times. This chain uses TRBV28 with TRBJ1-1, with D uncertain. V was shortened by 5 bases and J by 1 base, with 11 bases between the two germline ends. Germline loops: CDR1 MDHEN, CDR2 SYDVKM. The CDR3 is 14 amino acids. CDR3 coding DNA: TGTGCCAGCAGTCCCCCTGACTCGAACACTGAAGCTTTCTTT. Amino acids: CASSPPDSNTEAFF.